One sample yielded the 18 T cell receptor beta chains listed below, sequenced in a study of shared clonotypes between healthy human individuals. TCRdb's copy holds only in-frame clones and misses some; the assay was immunoSEQ multiplex PCR. The sample consists of about 980,000 clones, about three quarters of them appearing once. The specimen was memory CD4+ T cells sorted from blood. The subset denotes: CD45RA-negative fraction. Receptors were obtained from a young man in good health.

The chain is built from TRBV7-2 and TRBJ2-1; D remains ambiguous. From germline, CDR1 is SGHTA and CDR2 FQGNSA. V lost 2 bases and J 5 bases, leaving 10 bases between the germline ends. This CDR3 has 14 amino acids. As DNA, the CDR3 is TGTGCCAGCAGCTTATTTGGGTGGAACAATGAGCAGTTCTTC. Its protein product is CASSLFGWNNEQFF. The full variable domain, in which reference TRBV7-2 and TRBJ2-1 provide the parts outside the CDR3, is GAGVSQSPSNKVTEKGKDVELRCDPISGHTALYWYRQSLGQGLEFLIYFQGNSAPDKSGLPSDRFSAERTGGSVSTLTIQRTQQEDSAVYLCASSLFGWNNEQFFGPGTRLTVL.

The chain carries TRBV28 and TRBJ2-1; no firm D call. Per germline, CDR1 MDHEN and CDR2 SYDVKM. V was pared by 2 bases and J by 0 bases, with 8 bases between. The CDR3 consists of 15 residues. DNA for the CDR3: TGTGCCAGCAGTTTAGTAGATGGCTCCTACAATGAGCAGTTCTTC. Its protein is CASSLVDGSYNEQFF.

The chain recombines TRBV2 with TRBJ2-1, with D perhaps TRBD1 (5 bases). Germline CDR1 reads SNHLY; CDR2 reads FYNNEI. The CDR3 has 15 residues. V was clipped by 8 bases and J by 0 bases, with 14 bases between them. CDR3 in amino acids: CASSPQGSSYNEQFF. CDR3 sequence (DNA): TGTGCCAGCTCCCCCCAGGGTAGCTCCTACAATGAGCAGTTCTTC.

The chain recombines TRBV7-2 with TRBJ2-7; 9 bases map to TRBD1. Losses at the gene ends were 1 base for V and 3 bases for J; bases not matched to a gene: 4. Germline V gene data show CDR1 as SGHTA and CDR2 as FQGNSA. The length of the CDR3 is 15 residues. CDR3: CASSLVGQGFYEQYF. The CDR3 bases are TGTGCCAGCAGCTTAGTGGGACAGGGTTTCTACGAGCAGTACTTC.

This clone was found a few times. In the same sample, other DNA sequences code for this CDR3. In DNA form, the CDR3 reads TGCAGTGCTAGCCCCTCATACGAGCAGTACTTC. Translating it yields CSASPSYEQYF. This rearrangement joins TRBV20-1 to TRBJ2-7; D is unclear. V was trimmed by 3 bases and J by 4 bases, leaving 7 bases between them. Germline V gene sequence: CDR1 DFQATT, CDR2 SNEGSKA (reference sequence). The CDR3 consists of 11 residues.

Comment on this clone: This sample includes further DNA sequences coding for the same CDR3. This chain connects TRBV2 to TRBJ1-3, with D tentatively TRBD1 (5 bases). The CDR3 runs to 13 residues. The V end was cut by 8 bases, the J end by 0 bases, with 8 bases between. Germline V gene lookup returns CDR1 SNHLY and CDR2 FYNNEI. For the CDR3, the DNA is TGTGCCAGCTCTGACAGCTCTGGAAACACCATATATTTT. Its protein is CASSDSSGNTIYF.

There are a few counts of this clone. The sample carries other DNA sequences with the same CDR3. The genes are TRBV9 and TRBJ2-2; TRBD1 aligns across 9 bases. V gave up 4 bases and J gave up 6 bases; unmatched junction bases: 4. This CDR3 is built from 14 residues. Looked up from germline, CDR1 is SGDLS and CDR2 is YYNGEE. The CDR3 spells CASSPRQGAGELFF. The CDR3 region has the DNA TGTGCCAGCAGCCCCAGACAGGGGGCCGGGGAGCTGTTTTTT.

The V and J genes are TRBV5-4 and TRBJ2-1, with 10 bases that match TRBD2. V was clipped by 9 bases and J by 5 bases; unmatched bases: 8. CDR3 length equals 14 residues. Germline assignment: CDR1 SGHNT and CDR2 YYREEE (reference sequence). The CDR3, as DNA: TGTGCCACGAGACCACTAGCGGGGCACAATGAGCAGTTCTTC. It translates to CATRPLAGHNEQFF.

The V and J genes are TRBV11-2 and TRBJ2-3; a possible D gene is TRBD1 (5 bases). V lost 5 bases and J 6 bases, leaving 18 bases between the germline ends. Germline loops: CDR1 SGHAT, CDR2 FQNNGV. The CDR3 is made up of 15 amino acids. The CDR3 loop reads CASSPFWTPGDTQYF. In DNA, the CDR3 is TGTGCCAGCAGCCCCTTCTGGACACCCGGGGATACGCAGTATTTT.

V gene TRBV6-1 combines with J gene TRBJ1-6; TRBD1 might be the D (5 bases). V dropped 6 bases and J dropped 5 bases, with 8 bases sitting between them. The CDR3 consists of 13 residues. CDR1 and CDR2 (germline): MNHNS, SASEGT. The CDR3 DNA follows: TGTGCCAGCAGGGACACCAATAATTCACCCCTCCACTTT. It specifies CASRDTNNSPLHF.

This clone was counted a single time. The genes are TRBV7-6 and TRBJ1-1; no clear D. The V gene's germline CDR1 is SGHVS and CDR2 FNYEAQ. This CDR3 contains 14 residues. V was shortened by 6 bases and J by 0 bases, with 11 bases between the two germline ends. The chain's CDR3 is CASSALIMNTEAFF. In DNA form, the CDR3 reads TGTGCCAGCAGTGCGCTCATTATGAACACTGAAGCTTTCTTT.

V and J are TRBV30 and TRBJ1-5; 11 nucleotides match TRBD1. V shed 1 base and J 2 bases; nucleotides not matched to a gene: 7. This CDR3 region has 17 residues. Germline CDR1 and CDR2: GTSNPN and SVGIG (reference sequence). Written as DNA, the CDR3 is TGTGCCTGGAGTGCCGGGACAGGGGGACGGGGCAATCAGCCCCAGCATTTT. Its translation: CAWSAGTGGRGNQPQHF.

Regarding this clone: This sample also contains other DNA sequences that code for the same CDR3. This chain uses TRBV7-2 with TRBJ2-1; TRBD2 agrees at 9 bases. Germline trimming cut 5 bases from V and 4 bases from J; bases unmatched to any gene: 6. Germline CDR1 SGHTA, CDR2 FQGNSA. The CDR3 consists of 15 residues. CDR3: CASSLSGGLYNEQFF. The CDR3, as DNA: TGTGCCAGCAGCCTGAGCGGGGGGCTTTACAATGAGCAGTTCTTC. Filled out from reference TRBV7-2 and TRBJ2-1, the complete variable domain reads GAGVSQSPSNKVTEKGKDVELRCDPISGHTALYWYRQSLGQGLEFLIYFQGNSAPDKSGLPSDRFSAERTGGSVSTLTIQRTQQEDSAVYLCASSLSGGLYNEQFFGPGTRLTVL.

The rearrangement links TRBV29-1 to TRBJ2-5; D is ambiguous. The ends were cut back, 4 bases at V and 1 base at J, with 7 bases in the middle. The CDR3 extends over 12 amino acids. The V gene's germline CDR1 is SQVTM and CDR2 ANQGSEA. The CDR3 nucleotides read TGCAGCGTTGTCACCTCCCAAGAGACCCAGTACTTC. Translation gives CSVVTSQETQYF.

The gene calls are TRBV27 and TRBJ2-2; 9 bases fit TRBD1. The V gene's germline CDR1 is MNHEY and CDR2 SMNVEV (reference sequence). The junction had 6 bases not matched to a gene; V was cut back by 6 bases and J by 1 base. CDR3 length: 16 residues. The CDR3 protein is CASRGQGTENTGELFF. Here the CDR3 DNA reads TGTGCCAGCAGAGGACAGGGGACGGAGAACACCGGGGAGCTGTTTTTT.

The chain uses TRBV5-5 and TRBJ2-7, with 9 bases identical to TRBD1. CDR1 SGHKS and CDR2 YYEKEE come from the germline V gene (reference sequence). V gave up 0 bases and J gave up 3 bases; unmatched junction bases: 10. There are 17 residues in the CDR3. The CDR3 nucleotides are TGTGCCAGCAGCTTGGTACAGGGGGCAAGTTGGGGCTACGAGCAGTACTTC. Its translation: CASSLVQGASWGYEQYF. Together with reference TRBV5-5 and TRBJ2-7, the CDR3 gives the full variable domain: DAGVTQSPTHLIKTRGQQVTLRCSPISGHKSVSWYQQVLGQGPQFIFQYYEKEERGRGNFPDRFSARQFPNYSSELNVNALLLGDSALYLCASSLVQGASWGYEQYFGPGTRLTVT.

This clone appeared many times. The gene calls are TRBV9 and TRBJ1-2, with 7 nucleotides matching TRBD1. Trimming removed 3 bases from V and 8 bases from J; junction bases left unmatched: 7. The CDR3 spans 13 residues. Germline V gene data show CDR1 as SGDLS and CDR2 as YYNGEE. The CDR3 loop reads CASSDRGIQGYTF. The CDR3 nucleotides are TGTGCCAGCAGCGACAGGGGAATTCAAGGCTACACCTTC.

V usage is TRBV30 and J usage is TRBJ2-2; 9 bases align to TRBD2. The junction had 6 bases not matched to a gene; V was cut back by 1 base and J by 6 bases. Looked up from germline, CDR1 is GTSNPN and CDR2 is SVGIG (reference sequence). There are 15 residues in the CDR3. This CDR3 is CAWSGGLAGAGELFF. DNA for the CDR3: TGTGCCTGGAGTGGGGGATTAGCGGGAGCCGGGGAGCTGTTTTTT. Variable domain in full (rest from reference TRBV30 and TRBJ2-2): SQTIHQWPATLVQPVGSPLSLECTVEGTSNPNLYWYRQAAGRGLQLLFYSVGIGQISSEVPQNLSASRPQDRQFILSSKKLLLSDSGFYLCAWSGGLAGAGELFFGEGSRLTVL.